This TCR beta chain was retrieved from a study of chemoradiotherapy in HPV16-positive cancers. The overall study: Functional T-cell assays on two HPV16-positive patients' cells defined candidate HPV-specific clones and common TCR motifs.

Findings of the study overall: Non-HPV-specific T cells did not expand in tumors during treatment, whereas candidate HPV-specific clones and E7-related motifs did.

The method was immunoSEQ multiplex PCR; TCRdb's version includes in-frame clones alone and lacks a portion of them. The table shows 6,500 to 10,000 clones, with over 75% occurring only once. On this clone itself: Its target is unknown.

The CDR3 runs to 14 residues. V shed 2 bases and J shed 5 bases, with 9 bases lying between them. Looked up from germline, CDR1 is SEHNR and CDR2 is FQNEAQ (reference sequence). The sequence came from a human donor with HPV-associated anogenital cancer. The gene calls are TRBV7-9 and TRBJ2-2; the D gene is possibly TRBD2 (5 bases). Collection took place from a patient who underwent chemoradiotherapy. The CDR3 DNA follows: TGTGCCAGCAGCTTAACTCGAGGGACCGGGGAGCTGTTTTTT. Translated: CASSLTRGTGELFF.